The entry below describes one TCR beta chain. Its antigen is still unknown. The source of the sample is a study of T cell clonotyping in hematopoietic cell transplantation. Regarding the study as a whole: Without cell sorting, CD4 versus CD8 contributions remain unresolved. At the given depth, recipient repertoires were over 97% de novo clonotypes.

Described time point: recipient sample about 28 days before transplant, after cytoreduction. The data were produced by immunoSEQ multiplex PCR, yet TCRdb's version contains in-frame clones alone and is incomplete. The sample shows approximately 39,000 clones, roughly 94% of them seen only once. The origin of this receptor is a man aged 40-55 years with chronic myeloid leukemia. Some clones in this sample may be carry-over from other donors' samples. The sample in question was peripheral blood mononuclear cells, obtained before stem cell transplant.

The CDR3 region is CASSLGGGSSYNSPLHF. The CDR3 coding sequence is TGCGCCAGCAGCTTGGGTGGGGGCAGCTCCTATAATTCACCCCTCCACTTT. The rearrangement joins TRBV5-1 to TRBJ1-6; a weak D match, TRBD1 (6 bases). V was cut by 0 bases and J by 0 bases, with 10 bases left in between. The CDR3 runs 17 residues. Germline V gene data show CDR1 as SGHRS and CDR2 as YFSETQ.